A selection of T cell receptor beta chains follows, all from one sample in a study of control samples from healthy donors and cancer patients. The method was immunoSEQ multiplex PCR; TCRdb's version includes in-frame clones alone and lacks a portion of them. The table has 150,000 to 200,000 clones, more than 85% seen once; the top ten hold 0.68%. The material sequenced was blood. These TCRs come from a woman in her 30s in good health. Both conserved end residues are part of each CDR3. D genes are given only for firm matches. Rows give clone size only sometimes, using once, few, many, or a class for an expanded clone.

>TRBV5-1|TRBD2|once|TRBJ2-1
TGCGCCAGCAGCTTTTCGGGAGGGGTGAATGAGCAGTTCTTC
CASSFSGGVNEQFF
>TRBV2|TRBD1|-|TRBJ1-2
TGTGCCAGCATCGCCGGGACAGGGGTCTATGGCTACACCTTC
CASIAGTGVYGYTF
>TRBV28|TRBD2|-|TRBJ2-5
TGTGCCAGCAGTTCGGCGGGAGGGGCCAACGGAGAGACCCAGTACTTC
CASSSAGGANGETQYF
>TRBV6-5|TRBD1|-|TRBJ1-5
TGTGCCAGCAGCGGACAGGGGGCCAATCAGCCCCAGCATTTT
CASSGQGANQPQHF
>TRBV19|TRBD1|-|TRBJ1-4
TGTGCCAGTAGCCTTCTCGGGGCTGCGGACAGGAGTGAAAAACTGTTTTTT
CASSLLGAADRSEKLFF
>TRBV11-1|-|-|TRBJ2-2
TGTGCCAGCAGCCCCCCGGGAGTTAACACCGGGGAGCTGTTTTTT
CASSPPGVNTGELFF
>TRBV7-9|-|-|TRBJ2-7
TGTGCCAGCAGCCTCACGGGCCTGTACGAGCAGTACTTC
CASSLTGLYEQYF
>TRBV4-3|TRBD2|-|TRBJ2-1
TGCGCCAGCAGCCAAGGTTTAGCGGGAGGTTACAATGAGCAGTTCTTC
CASSQGLAGGYNEQFF
>TRBV6-1|-|-|TRBJ1-4
TGTGCCAGCAGTGATCGAGGGCGGGTTCGAAAACTGTTTTTT
CASSDRGRVRKLFF
>TRBV7-2|TRBD2|-|TRBJ2-7
TGTGCCAGCAGCCCCTCTAGCGGATACGAGCAGTACTTC
CASSPSSGYEQYF
>TRBV2|-|-|TRBJ1-2
TGTGCCAGCAGTGAAGCTTTCCTCTATGGCTACACCTTC
CASSEAFLYGYTF
>TRBV15|-|-|TRBJ1-4
TGTGCCACCAGCAGCGCAACCCAGGGAGCAACTAATGAAAAACTGTTTTTT
CATSSATQGATNEKLFF
>TRBV7-9|TRBD1|-|TRBJ1-1
TGTGCCAGCAGCCGGAGGACAGGGCTGTACACTGAAGCTTTCTTT
CASSRRTGLYTEAFF
>TRBV3-1/TRBV3-2|TRBD2|-|TRBJ2-7
TGTGCCAGCAGCCTCCAGCGGGAGGGATACGAGCAGTACTTC
CASSLQREGYEQYF
>TRBV19|TRBD2|-|TRBJ2-5
TGTGCCAGTAGTAAATGGGGACTAGCGGGACAAGAGACCCAGTACTTC
CASSKWGLAGQETQYF
>TRBV19|-|-|TRBJ2-1
TGTGCCACCTCCCTGTCAGGACTGGTATACAATGAGCAGTTCTTC
CATSLSGLVYNEQFF
>TRBV2|TRBD2|-|TRBJ2-1
TGTGCCAGCAGTGCCCCGGGACTAGCAGACGTTTACAATGAGCAGTTCTTC
CASSAPGLADVYNEQFF
>TRBV10-3|-|once|TRBJ2-1
TGTGCCATCAGTGAGTCGAAAGCGAGCTCCTACAATGAGCAGTTCTTC
CAISESKASSYNEQFF
>TRBV6-1|-|few|TRBJ2-6
TGTGCCAGCAGTGAGGATCCTTCTGGGGCCAACGTCCTGACTTTC
CASSEDPSGANVLTF
>TRBV9|-|-|TRBJ2-1
TGTGCCAGCAGCGATTGGACAGGGAATCGGGGCTTAGCGGGAAGCTCCTACAATGAGCAGTTCTTC
CASSDWTGNRGLAGSSYNEQFF
>TRBV5-1|-|-|TRBJ2-5
TGCGCCAGCAGCGTACAGGGACCGGAGGTTGAGACCCAGTACTTC
CASSVQGPEVETQYF
>TRBV30|TRBD1|-|TRBJ1-2
TGTGCCTGGAGTGATACAGGGGTTAACTATGGCTACACCTTC
CAWSDTGVNYGYTF
>TRBV7-9|-|-|TRBJ1-3
TGTGCCAGCAGCCCGATCGGCAGCTCTGGAAACACCATATATTTT
CASSPIGSSGNTIYF
>TRBV20-1|-|-|TRBJ1-4
TGCAGTGCTAGTTCCGGGTTAGGTGGTGAAAAACTGTTTTTT
CSASSGLGGEKLFF
>TRBV29-1|-|-|TRBJ2-7
TGCAGCGTTTGGGGGGAACATACCTACGAGCAGTACTTC
CSVWGEHTYEQYF
>TRBV27|-|-|TRBJ2-1
TGTGCCAGCAGTTGGCGGTCCTCCTACAATGAGCAGTTCTTC
CASSWRSSYNEQFF
>TRBV28|TRBD1|-|TRBJ2-1
TGTGCCAGCAGTCCTCTCGGACAGGACTACAATGAGCAGTTCTTC
CASSPLGQDYNEQFF
>TRBV29-1|TRBD1|-|TRBJ2-7
TGCAGCGCGGTTACAGGGGTCGATCACGAGCAGTACTTC
CSAVTGVDHEQYF
>TRBV28|-|-|TRBJ2-7
TGTGCCAGCAGTTTCCTCGCGGCCTACGAGCAGTACTTC
CASSFLAAYEQYF
>TRBV7-8|-|-|TRBJ1-2
TGTGCCAGCAGCTTAGGTTCGCCCAGAGCTAACTATGGCTACACCTTC
CASSLGSPRANYGYTF
>TRBV19|TRBD1|-|TRBJ2-7
TGTGCCAGTACCGCCGGGACAGGTACCTACGAGCAGTACTTC
CASTAGTGTYEQYF
>TRBV4-1|-|-|TRBJ2-3
TGCGCCAGCAGCCATCTGCCAGGGACAGATACGCAGTATTTT
CASSHLPGTDTQYF
>TRBV6-2/TRBV6-3|TRBD1|-|TRBJ2-3
TGTGCCAGCAGCCCAACAGGGGTTCCAGATACGCAGTATTTT
CASSPTGVPDTQYF
>TRBV29-1|-|-|TRBJ2-2
TGCAGCGTTCTGGCTCAGGGGAGGACCGGGGAGCTGTTTTTT
CSVLAQGRTGELFF
>TRBV10-3|-|-|TRBJ1-4
TGTGCCATCAGTGCAGGGATGGACCTTAATGAAAAACTGTTTTTT
CAISAGMDLNEKLFF
>TRBV5-4|-|-|TRBJ2-2
TGTGCCAGCAGCGGATCGGCAGCATTATCGAACACCGGGGAGCTGTTTTTT
CASSGSAALSNTGELFF
>TRBV5-8|TRBD2|-|TRBJ2-3
TGTGCCAGCAGCTTGCTGATAGCGGGAGGTCGAGGTGGGGACACAGATACGCAGTATTTT
CASSLLIAGGRGGDTDTQYF
>TRBV21-1|-|once|TRBJ2-5
TGTGCCAGCAGCAAAAAACCAGGCCTTAGGCGGGAGACCCAGTACTTC
CASSKKPGLRRETQYF
>TRBV7-9|-|-|TRBJ2-2
TGTGCCAGCAGCTTAGTGGGCGCGAACACCGGGGAGCTGTTTTTT
CASSLVGANTGELFF
>TRBV10-1|-|-|TRBJ2-1
TGCGCCAGCAGTGCGGGTTTTGGGAATGAGCAGTTCTTC
CASSAGFGNEQFF
>TRBV14|TRBD2|-|TRBJ2-5
TGTGCCAGCGGCGGGAGGTGGCAAGAGACCCAGTACTTC
CASGGRWQETQYF
>TRBV7-2|-|-|TRBJ2-7
TGTGCCAGCAGCCAGGACTCCTACGAGCAGTACTTC
CASSQDSYEQYF
>TRBV27|TRBD1|-|TRBJ1-2
TGTGCCAGCAGTTTGGCAGGGGGTGGCTATGGCTACACCTTC
CASSLAGGGYGYTF
>TRBV5-1|TRBD2|-|TRBJ2-5
TGCGCCAGCAGCTTGGCGGGGGGGCGAGAGACCCAGTACTTC
CASSLAGGRETQYF
>TRBV10-1|-|few|TRBJ2-7
TGCGCCAGCAGTGTAGCCGCGGGAATAGGCGAGCAGTACTTC
CASSVAAGIGEQYF
>TRBV28|TRBD1|-|TRBJ1-6
TGTGCCAGCAGTTGGACAGGGACAGGTTCACCCCTCCACTTT
CASSWTGTGSPLHF
>TRBV9|TRBD2|once|TRBJ2-7
TGTGCCAGCAGCGCCGATACTAGCGGGAGTTACGAGCAGTACTTC
CASSADTSGSYEQYF
>TRBV30|-|few|TRBJ1-5
TGTGCCTGGAGTCCTGGAGGGGGTAGCAATCAGCCCCAGCATTTT
CAWSPGGGSNQPQHF
>TRBV7-2|-|-|TRBJ1-1
TGTGCCAGCAGCTTTAAAATAGACACTGAAACTTTCTTT
CASSFKIDTETFF
>TRBV6-5|TRBD1|-|TRBJ1-2
TGTGCCAGCAGCCGGACAGGGTCGAACTATGGCTACACCTTC
CASSRTGSNYGYTF
>TRBV20-1|-|once|TRBJ2-2
TGCAGTGTTAGTAAGGGTTGGCAAAACACCGGGGAGCTGTTTTTT
CSVSKGWQNTGELFF
>TRBV12-3/TRBV12-4|-|-|TRBJ2-2
TGTGCCAGCAGACCCCCTAGCACCGGGGAGCTGTTTTTT
CASRPPSTGELFF
>TRBV5-6|-|-|TRBJ2-2
TGTGCCAGCAGCTTAGTACAGCTTAACACCGGGGAGCTGTTTTTT
CASSLVQLNTGELFF
>TRBV2|-|-|TRBJ2-1
TGTGCCAGCAGTGAGGGCTCGAGGAATGAGCAGTTCTTC
CASSEGSRNEQFF
>TRBV4-2|-|-|TRBJ2-3
TGTGCCAGCAGCCAAGATTGGGACACCACAGATACGCAGTATTTT
CASSQDWDTTDTQYF
>TRBV11-2|-|once|TRBJ2-3
TGTGCCAGCAGCTTAGATTGGGATACGCAGTATTTT
CASSLDWDTQYF
>TRBV5-8|-|few|TRBJ2-1
TGTGCCAGCAGCTTGGCCAAGGACTTGATCTACAATGAGCAGTTCTTC
CASSLAKDLIYNEQFF